This TCR beta chain was retrieved from a study of identical twins. The study, taken as a whole, reports: Twins' excess sharing was less marked for out-of-frame beta sequences.

TCRdb re-called the 5' RACE reads with MiXCR, one entry per CDR3 protein. The sample has more than 600,000 distinct CDR3 sequences, approximately 18% seen once. The ends were cut back, 7 bases at V and 1 base at J, with 10 bases in the middle. The CDR3 has 13 amino acids. Germline V lookup: CDR1 MNHNY, CDR2 SVGAGI (reference sequence). As regards this clonotype: Its specificity is not known.

A further study also used this sample, focusing on T cells expressing NK-cell markers. That report notes: The TCR beta repertoires were obtained from sorted CD3+CD56+NKG2C+, CD3+CD56+NKG2C- and CD3+CD56-NKG2C+ T cells. The study found these clonotypes also leading the CD3+CD56-NKG2C+ fraction in a few donors.

V gene TRBV6-6 combines with J gene TRBJ1-1; D remains unclear. The sample comprised PBMCs. The TCR comes from a woman aged 18-29 years in good health. CDR3 nucleotides: TGTGCCAGCATGGGAATGGGGAACACTGAAGCTTTCTTT. It codes for CASMGMGNTEAFF.